Listed below are T cell receptor beta chains from one sample, sequenced in a study of blood T cell repertoires in COVID-19. Sequencing used immunoSEQ multiplex PCR; TCRdb keeps in-frame clones, though not all of them. The sample includes about 230,000 clones, nearly 90% seen only once; the top ten take approximately 10%. The sample comprised PBMCs or T cells enriched from blood (not recorded which). The source is a man aged 25 to 40 who had recovered from COVID-19. Each CDR3 is given with its conserved first and last residue. A D gene is named only where the DNA matches it firmly.

>TRBD2|TRBJ2-5|TRBV2
CASLLAGVRAQYF
>-|TRBJ2-7|TRBV10-1
CAMASGYF
>-|TRBJ1-2|TRBV7-2
CASSLTGYGYTF
>TRBD1|TRBJ2-1|TRBV4-1
CASSQDSGAGQGARNEQFF
>-|TRBJ1-5|TRBV7-9
CASSRDTSNQPQHF
>TRBD1|TRBJ1-1|TRBV11-3
CASSRDRKNTEAFF
>-|TRBJ1-2|TRBV5-5
CASSLDRGYTF
>-|TRBJ1-1|TRBV19
CASSIGDREAFF
>-|TRBJ2-1|TRBV24-1
CATSAGHHNEQFF
>-|TRBJ1-1|TRBV2
CASRRGTTSNTEAFF
>-|TRBJ1-2|TRBV27
CASGKQSLYGYTF
>TRBD1|TRBJ1-1|TRBV9
CASSDLQGIVAEAFF
>TRBD2|TRBJ2-3|TRBV7-2
CASSLVRAGDTQYF
>TRBD2|TRBJ2-1|TRBV24-1
CATSDPGTSGTSYNEQFF
>-|TRBJ2-1|TRBV7-2
CASSSRDIRDEQFF
>-|TRBJ1-2|TRBV4-3
CASSQFSGGHYGYTF
>-|TRBJ1-5|TRBV30
CAWSTQISNQPQHF
>-|TRBJ2-2|TRBV7-2
CASSSPTTRPGELFF
>-|TRBJ1-2|TRBV11-3
CASSLRDKNGYTF
>TRBD1|TRBJ2-2|TRBV19
CASTPRTGSQTGELFF
>-|TRBJ2-2|TRBV18
CASSLDETGELFF
>-|TRBJ2-5|TRBV5-4
CASSSRGSWETQYF
>-|TRBJ2-2|TRBV9
CASSGERPGSGELFF
>-|TRBJ1-5|TRBV19
CASSSRSGRSNQPQHF
>-|TRBJ1-5|TRBV19
CASMRSANQPQHF
>-|TRBJ2-4|TRBV6-5
CASARASAAKNIQYF
>TRBD2|TRBJ2-3|TRBV7-3
CASSSSGGSTDTQYF
>-|TRBJ2-5|TRBV4-1
CASSQDITDQETQYF
>-|TRBJ1-4|TRBV7-8
CASSGEPASNEKLFF
>-|TRBJ2-3|TRBV27
CASSSLGEEDTQYF
>-|TRBJ2-4|TRBV6-1
CASSELGGQVKNIQYF
>-|TRBJ2-1|TRBV5-1
CASTLSPPAEQFF
>-|TRBJ2-1|TRBV7-8
CASSSGGRSYNEQFF
>TRBD2|TRBJ2-3|TRBV7-9
CASLGLAGEAGTDTQYF
>-|TRBJ1-2|TRBV28
CATTTGNGAGYTF
>-|TRBJ2-6|TRBV6-6
CASSPSASGANVLTF
>TRBD1|TRBJ1-6|TRBV6-5
CASSKDRENSPLHF
>TRBD1|TRBJ2-7|TRBV9
CASSVGPAGTGYEQYF
>TRBD2|TRBJ2-1|TRBV27
CASSLRSGSSLSSYNEQFF
>-|TRBJ1-4|TRBV2
CASRAQLGATNEKLFF
>-|TRBJ1-5|TRBV4-1
CASSQAGISNQPQHF
>TRBD1|TRBJ1-4|TRBV27
CASSKGDRVGEKLFF
>-|TRBJ1-4|TRBV24-1
CATSDRGLNEKLFF
>-|TRBJ2-6|TRBV7-9
CASSSYYGSRAGANVLTF
>TRBD2|TRBJ2-1|TRBV10-1
CASRLAGSSYNEQFF
>TRBD1|TRBJ1-1|TRBV10-3
CAISGDRGATEAFF
>-|TRBJ2-7|TRBV21-1
CASSKRAGQGDEQYF
>-|TRBJ1-2|TRBV29-1
CSVPAASYYGYTF
>-|TRBJ1-2|TRBV19
CASKVAANEDFGYTF
>-|TRBJ2-1|TRBV5-4
CASSFLRESGNEQFF
>-|TRBJ2-1|TRBV7-2
CASSSYSGTSPEQFF
>-|TRBJ1-2|TRBV12-3/TRBV12-4
CASSFSEGSGYTF
>-|TRBJ2-7|TRBV5-6
CASSLRGSEYF
>-|TRBJ1-5|TRBV19
CASSSKGSQGPQHF
>TRBD1|TRBJ2-7|TRBV27
CASSGGQGLSYEQYF